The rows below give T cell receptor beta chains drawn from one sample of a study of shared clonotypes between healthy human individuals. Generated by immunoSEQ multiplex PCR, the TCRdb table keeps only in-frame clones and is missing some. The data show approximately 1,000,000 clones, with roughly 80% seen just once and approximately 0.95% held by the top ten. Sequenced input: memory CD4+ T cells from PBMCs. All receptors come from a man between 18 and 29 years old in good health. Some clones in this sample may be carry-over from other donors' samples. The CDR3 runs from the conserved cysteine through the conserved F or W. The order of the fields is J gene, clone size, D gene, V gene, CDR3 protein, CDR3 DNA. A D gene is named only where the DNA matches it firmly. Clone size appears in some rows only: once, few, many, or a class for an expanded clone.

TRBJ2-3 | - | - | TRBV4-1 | CASSQRGTADTQYF | TGCGCCAGCAGCCAACGGGGCACAGCAGATACGCAGTATTTT
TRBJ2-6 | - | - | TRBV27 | CASSSIGPQASGANVLTF | TGTGCCAGCAGTTCTATAGGCCCCCAGGCGTCTGGGGCCAACGTCCTGACTTTC
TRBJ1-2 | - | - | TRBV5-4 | CASSLGGTGLNGYTF | TGTGCCAGCAGCTTGGGGGGAACAGGATTGAATGGCTACACCTTC
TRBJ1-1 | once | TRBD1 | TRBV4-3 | CASSQGQGAEAFF | TGCGCCAGCAGCCAAGGACAGGGGGCTGAAGCTTTCTTT
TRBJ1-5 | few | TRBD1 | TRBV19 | CASSVRTGNSQPQHF | TGTGCCAGTAGTGTCCGGACAGGGAATTCTCAGCCCCAGCATTTT
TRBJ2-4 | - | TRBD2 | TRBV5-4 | CASSSLTSPKNIQYF | TGTGCCAGCAGCTCATTGACTAGCCCCAAAAACATTCAGTACTTC
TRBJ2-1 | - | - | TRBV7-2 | CASSLVLAEPPREQFF | TGTGCCAGCAGCTTAGTGCTTGCGGAGCCGCCTCGTGAGCAGTTCTTC
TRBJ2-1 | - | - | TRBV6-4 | CASSDWSGLFF | TGTGCCAGCAGTGACTGGTCAGGTTTGTTCTTC
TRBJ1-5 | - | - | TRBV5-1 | CASSRDSNQPQHF | TGCGCCAGCAGTAGAGATAGCAATCAGCCCCAGCATTTT
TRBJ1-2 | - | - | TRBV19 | CASSMRANYGYTF | TGTGCCAGTAGTATGAGAGCTAACTATGGCTACACCTTC
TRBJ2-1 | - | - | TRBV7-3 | CASSLIHNEQFF | TGTGCCAGCAGCTTAATCCACAATGAGCAGTTCTTC
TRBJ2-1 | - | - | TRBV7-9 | CASSPKNRGNEQFF | TGTGCCAGCAGCCCAAAAAATAGGGGGAATGAGCAGTTCTTC
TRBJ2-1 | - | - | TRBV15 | CATSRALENEQFF | TGTGCCACCAGCAGAGCACTGGAAAATGAGCAGTTCTTC
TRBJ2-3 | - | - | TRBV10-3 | CAISVGRSTDTQYF | TGTGCCATCAGTGTAGGAAGGAGCACAGATACGCAGTATTTT
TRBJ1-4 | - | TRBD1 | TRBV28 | CASSLGTDYEKLFF | TGTGCCAGCAGTTTGGGGACAGATTATGAAAAACTGTTTTTT
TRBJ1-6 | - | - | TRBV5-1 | CASSPGLTSDSPLHF | TGCGCCAGCAGCCCGGGACTCACATCCGATTCACCCCTCCACTTT
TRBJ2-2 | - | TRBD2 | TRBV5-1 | CASSPLGRGETGELFF | TGCGCCAGCAGCCCCCTCGGGCGGGGGGAAACCGGGGAGCTGTTTTTT
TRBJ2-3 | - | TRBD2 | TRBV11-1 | CASGTKAGVVTDTQYF | TGTGCCAGCGGGACAAAAGCGGGAGTAGTTACAGATACGCAGTATTTT
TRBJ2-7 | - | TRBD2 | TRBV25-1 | CASSLAGSYEQYF | TGTGCCAGCTCCCTAGCGGGCTCATACGAGCAGTACTTC
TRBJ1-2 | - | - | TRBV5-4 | CASSLEEGRGYTF | TGTGCCAGCAGCTTGGAGGAGGGCCGCGGCTACACCTTC
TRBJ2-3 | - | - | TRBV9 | CASSGPGTSTDTQYF | TGTGCCAGCAGCGGCCCTGGGACTAGCACAGATACGCAGTATTTT
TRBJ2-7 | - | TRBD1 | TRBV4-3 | CASSQETGGHEQYF | TGCGCCAGCAGCCAAGAGACAGGGGGCCACGAGCAGTACTTC
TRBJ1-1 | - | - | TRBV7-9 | CASSPETARRTEAFF | TGTGCCAGCAGCCCTGAGACAGCCCGGCGGACTGAAGCTTTCTTT
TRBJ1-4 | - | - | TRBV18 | CASSQEQEFNEKLFF | TGTGCCAGCTCACAGGAACAGGAATTTAATGAAAAACTGTTTTTT